The following is a T cell receptor (beta chain) sequence with its context. No cognate antigen has been identified for it. No quality values exist for individual bases; no much larger clone is one base distant. The immunoSEQ assay was used to generate TCR beta chain sequences from genomic DNA. As for the authors' bioinformatics: Any CDR3 sequence that did not begin with the conserved framework cysteine at position 104 was removed by hand. To get clonality, the normalized Shannon's Diversity Index was subtracted from one, giving values from 0 (maximal diversity) to 1 (oligoclonal). Chi-squared comparison-of-proportions tests assessed whether the same CDR3 differed in frequency between samples, such as brain versus blood. Public clonotypes were identified through searches of immuneACCESS, and similarity to known antiviral clonotypes was evaluated with the VDJdb browser. TCRdb obtained this table from immuneACCESS and retained in-frame rearrangements with V and J assigned. These tables miss some clones; where compared with another copy, unresolved V genes account for less than half of the shortfall, and the remainder is unexplained. That table supplies the V and J calls and clone size; D and trimming were determined from the DNA. Here the sample has fewer than 85,000 clones; 93% occur a single time. The top ten clonotypes cover roughly 1.4% of the sample.

According to the germline V gene (reference sequence), CDR1 reads LGHDT and CDR2 reads YNNKEL. There are 14 amino acids in the CDR3, from cysteine to phenylalanine inclusive. Kept here is only the CDR3 DNA, which spans 42 bases and is read in frame from base 1. A distance of 15 bases separates the germline ends of V and J, which lose 3 bases and 9 bases respectively. The sample comes from a study of brain T cells in children with intractable seizures (dated by TCRdb to 2020 to 2023). About the full investigation: Resected brain tissue from 53 pediatric epilepsy surgery cases was first screened for immune gene transcripts using a NanoString immunology panel. Of the roughly 12 selected surgery cases, pre-surgery blood was also sequenced for eight, so four had brain tissue only.

Interpreted using the paper, the time point label stands for: resected brain tissue, or blood drawn just prior to surgery. Surgery cases with the highest brain T cell transcript signatures were selected for TCR beta chain sequencing of brain tissue and, where available, blood. Before surgery, patients had received at least one anti-epileptic drug. The TCR-sequenced patients were children whose drug-resistant epilepsy was caused by tuberous sclerosis complex, focal cortical dysplasia, Rasmussen encephalitis or hemimegalencephaly. The Monarch genomic DNA purification kit was used to extract bulk genomic DNA from unsorted brain tissue and whole blood. Here is what the overall study found, with its caveats: The patients' HCMV serostatus was not known, and viral specificity was inferred solely from CDR3 sequence similarity. Because sequencing depth differed between pre- and post-surgery blood, the absence of clones from the pre-surgery sample may reflect undersampling.

The rearrangement joined TRBV3-1 (or the pseudogene TRBV3-2) to TRBJ2-1; the D gene assignment is ambiguous. The material sequenced was peripheral blood, taken at surgery. The TCR originated in a boy under three years old with tuberous sclerosis and intractable seizures. The encoded CDR3 is CASSQPSWNSEQFF. Read as DNA, the sequence is TGTGCCAGCAGCCAGCCCTCCTGGAACTCTGAGCAGTTCTTC.